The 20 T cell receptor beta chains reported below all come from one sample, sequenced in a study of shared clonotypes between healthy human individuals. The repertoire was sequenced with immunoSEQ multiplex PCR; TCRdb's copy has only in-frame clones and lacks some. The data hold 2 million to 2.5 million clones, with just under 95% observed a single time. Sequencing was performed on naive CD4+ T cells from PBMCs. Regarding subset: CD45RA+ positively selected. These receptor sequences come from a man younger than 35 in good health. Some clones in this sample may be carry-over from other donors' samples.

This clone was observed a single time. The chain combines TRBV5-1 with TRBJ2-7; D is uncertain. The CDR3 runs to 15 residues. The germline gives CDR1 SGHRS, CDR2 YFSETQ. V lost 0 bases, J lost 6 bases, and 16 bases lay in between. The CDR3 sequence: CASSLVTVLPGEQYF. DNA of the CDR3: TGCGCCAGCAGCTTGGTTACCGTCCTACCGGGCGAGCAGTACTTC.

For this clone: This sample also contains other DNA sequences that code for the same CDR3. CDR3 residues: CASKGGETQYF. DNA of the CDR3: TGTGCCAGCAAAGGGGGCGAGACCCAGTACTTC. This chain joins TRBV2 and TRBJ2-5; 7 positions agree with TRBD1. Germline CDR1 SNHLY, CDR2 FYNNEI. The V gene end was trimmed by 7 bases and the J gene end by 5 bases; junction bases not matched to a gene: 1. The CDR3 has 11 amino acids.

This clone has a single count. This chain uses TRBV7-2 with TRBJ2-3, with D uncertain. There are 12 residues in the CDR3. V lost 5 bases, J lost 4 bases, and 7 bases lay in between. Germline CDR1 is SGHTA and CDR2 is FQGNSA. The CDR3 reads CASSPVADTQYF. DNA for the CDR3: TGTGCCAGCAGCCCGGTTGCAGATACGCAGTATTTT.

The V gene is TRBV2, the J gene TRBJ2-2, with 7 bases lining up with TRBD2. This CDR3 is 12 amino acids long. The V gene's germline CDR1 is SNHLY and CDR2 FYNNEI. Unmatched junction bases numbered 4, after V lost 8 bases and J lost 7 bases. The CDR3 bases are TGTGCCAGCTCGCGGGACTACGGGGAGCTGTTTTTT. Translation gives CASSRDYGELFF.

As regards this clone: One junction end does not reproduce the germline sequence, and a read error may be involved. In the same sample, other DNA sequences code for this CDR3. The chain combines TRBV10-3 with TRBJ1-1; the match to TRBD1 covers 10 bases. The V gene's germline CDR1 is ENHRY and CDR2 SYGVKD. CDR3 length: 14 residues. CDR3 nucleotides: TGTGCCATCAGCCAGGGACAGGGGAACACTGAAGCCTTCTTT. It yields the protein CAISQGQGNTEAFF.

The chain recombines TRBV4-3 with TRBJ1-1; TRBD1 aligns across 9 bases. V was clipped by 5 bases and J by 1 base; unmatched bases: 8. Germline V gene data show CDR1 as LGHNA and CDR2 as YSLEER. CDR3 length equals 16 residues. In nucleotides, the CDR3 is TGCGCCAGCAGCTACCGGACAGGGGCGACGAACACTGAAGCTTTCTTT. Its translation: CASSYRTGATNTEAFF.

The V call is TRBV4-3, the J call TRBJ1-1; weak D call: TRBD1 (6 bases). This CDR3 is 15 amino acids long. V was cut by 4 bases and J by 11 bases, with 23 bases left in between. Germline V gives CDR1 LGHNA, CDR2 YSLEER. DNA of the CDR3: TGCGCCAGCAGCCCTGGGGGCGGAGCCATAAGGGAGGCTTTCTTT. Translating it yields CASSPGGGAIREAFF.

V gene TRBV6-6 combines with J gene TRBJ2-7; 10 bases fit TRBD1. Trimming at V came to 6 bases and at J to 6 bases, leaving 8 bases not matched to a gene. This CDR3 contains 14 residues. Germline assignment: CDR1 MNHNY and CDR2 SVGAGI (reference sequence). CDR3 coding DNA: TGTGCCAGCAGGGGGGGGACAGGGGAACGCGAGCAGTACTTC. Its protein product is CASRGGTGEREQYF.

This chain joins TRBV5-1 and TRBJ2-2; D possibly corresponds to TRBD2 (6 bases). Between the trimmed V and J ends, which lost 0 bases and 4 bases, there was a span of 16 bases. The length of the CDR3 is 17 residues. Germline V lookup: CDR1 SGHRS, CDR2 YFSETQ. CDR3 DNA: TGCGCCAGCAGCTTGGGAGGGCGGGGAGGAAGCACCGGGGAGCTGTTTTTT. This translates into CASSLGGRGGSTGELFF.

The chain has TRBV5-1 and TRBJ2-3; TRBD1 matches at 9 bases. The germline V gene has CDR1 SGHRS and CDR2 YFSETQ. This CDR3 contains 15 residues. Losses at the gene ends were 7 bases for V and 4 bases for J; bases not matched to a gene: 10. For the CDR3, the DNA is TGCGCCAGCCTAAAGACCACAGGGGGCGCAGATACGCAGTATTTT. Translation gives CASLKTTGGADTQYF.

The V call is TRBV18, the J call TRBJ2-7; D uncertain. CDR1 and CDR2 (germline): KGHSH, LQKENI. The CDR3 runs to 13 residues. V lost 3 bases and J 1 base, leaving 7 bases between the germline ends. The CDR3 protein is CASSPRISYEQYF. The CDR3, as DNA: TGTGCCAGCTCACCCCGGATATCCTACGAGCAGTACTTC.

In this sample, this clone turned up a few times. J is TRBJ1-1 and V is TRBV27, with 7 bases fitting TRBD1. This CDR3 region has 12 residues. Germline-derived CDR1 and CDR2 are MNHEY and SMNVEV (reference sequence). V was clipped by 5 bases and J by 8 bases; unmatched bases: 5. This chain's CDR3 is CASSLLQGEAFF. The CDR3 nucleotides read TGTGCCAGCAGTCTCCTACAGGGGGAAGCTTTCTTT.

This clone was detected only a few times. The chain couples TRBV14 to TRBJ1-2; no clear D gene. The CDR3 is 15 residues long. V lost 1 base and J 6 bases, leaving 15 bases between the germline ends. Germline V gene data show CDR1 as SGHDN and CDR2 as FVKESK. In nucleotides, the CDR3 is TGTGCCAGCAGCCAAGTCTCGTGGACGGGCCATGGCTACACCTTC. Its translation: CASSQVSWTGHGYTF.

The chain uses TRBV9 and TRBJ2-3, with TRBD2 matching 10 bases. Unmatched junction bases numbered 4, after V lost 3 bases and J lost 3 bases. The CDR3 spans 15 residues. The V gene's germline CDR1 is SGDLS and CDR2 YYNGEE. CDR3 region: CASSASGSRTDTQYF. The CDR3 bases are TGTGCCAGCAGCGCTAGCGGGAGTAGGACAGATACGCAGTATTTT.

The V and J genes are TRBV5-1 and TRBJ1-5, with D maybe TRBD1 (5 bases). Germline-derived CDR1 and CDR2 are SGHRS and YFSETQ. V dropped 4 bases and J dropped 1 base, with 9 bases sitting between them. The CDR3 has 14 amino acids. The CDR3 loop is CASSRDGSNQPQHF. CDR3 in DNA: TGCGCCAGCAGCAGGGACGGGAGCAATCAGCCCCAGCATTTT.

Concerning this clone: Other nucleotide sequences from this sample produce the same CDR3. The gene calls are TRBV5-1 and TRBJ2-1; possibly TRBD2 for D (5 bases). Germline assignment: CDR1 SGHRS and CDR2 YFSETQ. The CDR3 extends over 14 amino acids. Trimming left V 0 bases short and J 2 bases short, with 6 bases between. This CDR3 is CASSLAGTYNEQFF. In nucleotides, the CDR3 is TGCGCCAGCAGCTTGGCGGGAACCTACAATGAGCAGTTCTTC.

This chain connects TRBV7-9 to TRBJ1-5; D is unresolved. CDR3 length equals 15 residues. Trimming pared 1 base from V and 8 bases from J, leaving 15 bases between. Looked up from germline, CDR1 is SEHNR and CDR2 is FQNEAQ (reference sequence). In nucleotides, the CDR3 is TGTGCCAGCAGCTTAGGGACCTTAAGAGTGGAGCCCCAGCATTTT. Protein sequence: CASSLGTLRVEPQHF.

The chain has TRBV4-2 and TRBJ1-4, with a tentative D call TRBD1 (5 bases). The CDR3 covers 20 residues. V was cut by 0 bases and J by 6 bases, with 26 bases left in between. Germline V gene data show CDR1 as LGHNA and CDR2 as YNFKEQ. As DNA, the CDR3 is TGTGCCAGCAGCCAAGAAATTCGGATTCGCCCGGGGCGCCGGGATGAAAAACTGTTTTTT. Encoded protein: CASSQEIRIRPGRRDEKLFF.

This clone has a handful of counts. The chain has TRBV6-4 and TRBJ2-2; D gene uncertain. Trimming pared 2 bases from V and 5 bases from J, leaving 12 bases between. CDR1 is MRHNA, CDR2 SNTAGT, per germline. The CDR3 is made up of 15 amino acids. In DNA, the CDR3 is TGTGCCAGCAGTGACGGCCTATTTCAAACCGGGGAGCTGTTTTTT. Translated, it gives CASSDGLFQTGELFF.

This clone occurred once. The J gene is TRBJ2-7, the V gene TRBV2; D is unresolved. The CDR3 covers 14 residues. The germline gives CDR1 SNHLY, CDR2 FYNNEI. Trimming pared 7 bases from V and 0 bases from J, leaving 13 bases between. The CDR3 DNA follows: TGTGCCAGCACCCGGACCGAGAGCTCCTACGAGCAGTACTTC. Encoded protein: CASTRTESSYEQYF. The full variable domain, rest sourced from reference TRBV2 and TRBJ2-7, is EPEVTQTPSHQVTQMGQEVILRCVPISNHLYFYWYRQILGQKVEFLVSFYNNEISEKSEIFDDQFSVERPDGSNFTLKIRSTKLEDSAMYFCASTRTESSYEQYFGPGTRLTVT.